The 29 T cell receptor beta chains reported below all come from one sample, sequenced in a study of T cell repertoires in cytomegalovirus infection. TCRdb passed the reads through MiXCR, listing each CDR3 protein once. The data hold roughly 78,000 distinct CDR3 sequences, with about 40% observed a single time. Which antigens these TCRs recognize remains unknown. The starting material was CD8+ T cells from cultured PBMCs, obtained from culture after CMV antigen stimulation. These receptor sequences come from a human donor in good health (CMV status not recorded). Some clones in this sample may be carry-over from other donors' samples.

This clonotype occurred a few times. This chain connects TRBV2 to TRBJ2-3; possible D gene TRBD1, 6 bases. The CDR3 totals 15 residues. Deletions cut 0 bases from V and 4 bases from J, with 11 bases between. The germline gives CDR1 SNHLY, CDR2 FYNNEI. As DNA, the CDR3 is TGTGCCAGCAGTGAAGCCCGGACAGAGGCAGATACGCAGTATTTT. Translating gives CASSEARTEADTQYF.

There are a few counts of this clonotype. The J gene is TRBJ2-7, the V gene TRBV7-6; maybe TRBD1 (5 bases). Looked up from germline, CDR1 is SGHVS and CDR2 is FNYEAQ. V lost 5 bases and J lost 5, with 16 bases in between. CDR3 length: 14 amino acids. The CDR3 reads CASSAMGLMNEQYF. Written as DNA, the CDR3 is TGTGCCAGCAGCGCAATGGGGCTTATGAACGAGCAGTACTTC.

This rearrangement joins TRBV15 to TRBJ2-5; possibly TRBD2 for D (6 bases). Deletions cut 0 bases from V and 2 bases from J, with 10 bases between. The CDR3 totals 15 residues. CDR1 is LNHNV, CDR2 YYDKDF, per germline (reference sequence). CDR3 DNA sequence: TGTGCCACCAGCAGAGATTGGGGGGTGCAAGAGACCCAGTACTTC. Translating it yields CATSRDWGVQETQYF.

This chain uses TRBV28 with TRBJ2-7, with a tentative D call TRBD1 (5 bases). Trimming removed 7 bases from V and 0 bases from J, with 10 bases in between. The CDR3 is made up of 13 amino acids. Germline lookup yields CDR1 MDHEN and CDR2 SYDVKM. CDR3 loop: CASKRQSSYEQYF. CDR3 DNA: TGTGCCAGCAAGCGACAGAGCTCCTACGAGCAGTACTTC.

The chain uses TRBV2 and TRBJ2-3; 7 nucleotides agree with TRBD2. V lost 4 bases, J lost 0 bases, and 7 bases stayed unmatched. Germline V gene lookup returns CDR1 SNHLY and CDR2 FYNNEI. The CDR3 totals 16 residues. The CDR3 sequence is CASSALPGGSTDTQYF. The DNA of the CDR3 is TGTGCCAGCAGTGCTCTGCCGGGGGGAAGCACAGATACGCAGTATTTT.

This clonotype was found once. The V call is TRBV6-1, the J call TRBJ1-5; D gene ambiguous. This CDR3 is built from 16 residues. The germline V and J ends were trimmed by 1 base and 0 bases, with 10 bases remaining between them. Germline V gene data show CDR1 as MNHNS and CDR2 as SASEGT. CDR3 in DNA: TGTGCCAGCAGTGAAGTCCAGCCCTATAGCAATCAGCCCCAGCATTTT. Its protein product is CASSEVQPYSNQPQHF.

The chain couples TRBV4-2 to TRBJ2-3; 9 positions agree with TRBD2. Germline CDR1 is LGHNA and CDR2 is YNFKEQ. The junction had 9 bases not matched to a gene; V was cut back by 1 base and J by 4 bases. CDR3 size: 17 residues. In nucleotides, the CDR3 is TGTGCCAGCAGCCAAGTATCGGCGGGGGGGCCGCCAGATACGCAGTATTTT. The encoded protein is CASSQVSAGGPPDTQYF.

V and J are TRBV6-5 and TRBJ2-3; D call uncertain. Deletions cut 7 bases from V and 1 base from J, with 9 bases between. The CDR3 consists of 13 residues. CDR1 MNHEY and CDR2 SVGAGI come from the germline V gene. CDR3 DNA: TGTGCCAGCATCGGCGGTGGCACAGATACGCAGTATTTT. Protein: CASIGGGTDTQYF.

The V call is TRBV12-3 or TRBV12-4, the J call TRBJ1-1; no clear D gene. With 1 base removed from V and 1 base from J, the gap between germline ends came to 16 bases. The CDR3 is 17 amino acids. Written as DNA, the CDR3 is TGTGCCAGCAGTTTAGGACCTCCGGGCGGAGGGAACACTGAAGCTTTCTTT. It codes for CASSLGPPGGGNTEAFF.

This clonotype was counted only a few times. The chain is built from TRBV5-1 and TRBJ1-2, with TRBD1 matching over 7 bases. V was pared by 4 bases and J by 3 bases, with 9 bases of the junction left unmatched. This CDR3 is built from 15 residues. Per germline, CDR1 SGHRS and CDR2 YFSETQ. The CDR3 DNA is TGCGCCAGCAGCCAAGGGGGCAGGTACTACTATGGCTACACCTTC. Translating it yields CASSQGGRYYYGYTF.

The CDR3 sequence is CAYSPGESYNEQFF. The CDR3 region has the DNA TGTGCCTATTCTCCAGGGGAATCCTACAATGAGCAGTTCTTC. This chain links TRBV7-9 with TRBJ2-1; D might be TRBD1 (6 bases). V lost 11 bases, J lost 1 base, and 15 bases lay in between. The CDR3 consists of 14 residues. The V gene's germline CDR1 is SEHNR and CDR2 FQNEAQ (reference sequence).

The chain links TRBV6-1 to TRBJ2-2; TRBD1 agrees at 9 bases. Germline-derived CDR1 and CDR2 are MNHNS and SASEGT. This CDR3 contains 16 residues. V shed 2 bases, J shed 3 bases, and the junction held 4 bases outside the gene matches. This CDR3 reads CASSEPGQGHTGELFF. In DNA form, the CDR3 reads TGTGCCAGCAGTGAACCGGGACAGGGACACACCGGGGAGCTGTTTTTT.

This clonotype was counted only a few times. The V gene is TRBV7-6, the J gene TRBJ2-1; 8 bases fit TRBD2. The V gene's germline CDR1 is SGHVS and CDR2 FNYEAQ. Germline trimming cut 2 bases from V and 2 bases from J; bases unmatched to any gene: 2. This CDR3 contains 15 residues. CDR3 nucleotide sequence: TGTGCCAGCAGCTTATCGGGGGGGGCCTACAATGAGCAGTTCTTC. The encoded protein is CASSLSGGAYNEQFF.

This clonotype was seen many times. This CDR3 reads CASSLDPNENSPLHF. The CDR3 coding sequence is TGTGCCAGCAGCTTAGACCCAAACGAAAATTCACCCCTCCACTTT. The chain recombines TRBV7-8 with TRBJ1-6, with no clear D. The CDR3 is 15 amino acids. Per the germline V gene, CDR1 is SGHVS and CDR2 is FQNEAQ. Trimming stripped 1 base from V and 7 bases from J, with 11 bases between. Full variable domain (rest looked up from reference TRBV7-8 and TRBJ1-6): GAGVSQSPRYKVAKRGQDVALRCDPISGHVSLFWYQQALGQGPEFLTYFQNEAQLDKSGLPSDRFFAERPEGSVSTLKIQRTQQEDSAVYLCASSLDPNENSPLHFGNGTRLTVT.

The chain joins TRBV25-1 to TRBJ2-7; possibly TRBD2 for D (6 bases). Trimming pared 4 bases from V and 2 bases from J, leaving 15 bases between. Germline loops: CDR1 MGHDK, CDR2 SYGVNS. This CDR3 has 15 amino acids. CDR3 amino acids: CASSVAGGLTYEQYF. The DNA for the CDR3 is TGTGCCAGCAGTGTGGCCGGGGGTCTTACCTACGAGCAGTACTTC.

The V gene is TRBV7-3, the J gene TRBJ2-1, with 13 nucleotides matching TRBD2. The length of the CDR3 is 18 residues. Unmatched junction bases numbered 11, after V lost 5 bases and J lost 4 bases. Germline CDR1 and CDR2: SGHTA and FQGTGA. In DNA, the CDR3 is TGTGCCAGCAGCCTTCTCCCGACTAGCGGGGGGCTTTACAATGAGCAGTTCTTC. Protein product: CASSLLPTSGGLYNEQFF.

This clonotype appeared a few times. V usage is TRBV6-1 and J usage is TRBJ2-7; 7 bases are shared with TRBD1. V was clipped by 2 bases and J by 2 bases; unmatched bases: 3. Per the germline V gene, CDR1 is MNHNS and CDR2 is SASEGT. This CDR3 has 14 residues. The CDR3 here is CASSEPGQTYEQYF. The CDR3 DNA sequence: TGTGCCAGCAGTGAACCGGGACAGACCTACGAGCAGTACTTC.

The chain couples TRBV28 to TRBJ2-2, with D tentatively TRBD2 (5 bases). V shed 6 bases and J shed 2 bases, with 16 bases lying between them. The CDR3 consists of 16 residues. Germline V CDR1 and CDR2: MDHEN, SYDVKM. CDR3: CASSPGRGLNTGELFF. Written as DNA, the CDR3 is TGTGCCAGCAGCCCCGGGCGAGGGCTTAACACCGGGGAGCTGTTTTTT.

The sample holds a few counts of this clonotype. V gene TRBV6-2 or TRBV6-3 combines with J gene TRBJ1-1; no reliable D call. This CDR3 contains 18 residues. Germline V lookup: CDR1 MNHEY, CDR2 SVGEGT. V shed 7 bases and J shed 2 bases, with 26 bases lying between them. CDR3 loop: CASNTDEITAGLNTEAFF. The CDR3 bases are TGTGCCAGCAACACGGATGAGATAACAGCGGGATTAAACACTGAAGCTTTCTTT.

The chain links TRBV7-9 to TRBJ2-3, with 8 bases aligning to TRBD1. Germline V CDR1 and CDR2: SEHNR, FQNEAQ (reference sequence). The CDR3 loop spans 14 amino acids. V lost 5 bases, J lost 2 bases, and 3 bases stayed unmatched. The CDR3 here is CASSGQGNTDTQYF. The DNA for the CDR3 is TGTGCCAGCAGCGGACAGGGAAACACAGATACGCAGTATTTT.

This chain connects TRBV7-9 to TRBJ1-5; 10 nucleotides line up with TRBD1. CDR1 and CDR2 from the germline V gene are SEHNR and FQNEAQ (reference sequence). After removal of 3 bases from V and 1 base from J, the junction contained 0 bases not matched to a gene. The CDR3 covers 15 residues. The CDR3 is CASSLTGGSNQPQHF. The CDR3 nucleotides read TGTGCCAGCAGCTTGACAGGGGGCAGCAATCAGCCCCAGCATTTT.

The gene calls are TRBV4-1 and TRBJ2-7; D call uncertain. The germline V gene encodes CDR1 MGHRA and CDR2 YSYEKL. The CDR3 covers 15 residues. Trimming stripped 5 bases from V and 0 bases from J, with 14 bases between. This CDR3 reads CASSTGRSSSYEQYF. CDR3 in DNA: TGCGCCAGCAGCACGGGCAGGTCCAGCTCCTACGAGCAGTACTTC.

V gene TRBV13 combines with J gene TRBJ2-7, with a weak D call TRBD2 (7 bases). Germline values: CDR1 PRHDT, CDR2 FYEKMQ (reference sequence). The CDR3 length is 15 residues. Deletions cut 2 bases from V and 2 bases from J, with 13 bases between. CDR3 bases: TGTGCCAGCAGCTTATACCGGCGGGGGCCCTACGAGCAGTACTTC. It encodes CASSLYRRGPYEQYF. The full variable domain, its missing parts supplied by reference TRBV13 and TRBJ2-7, is AAGVIQSPRHLIKEKRETATLKCYPIPRHDTVYWYQQGPGQDPQFLISFYEKMQSDKGSIPDRFSAQQFSDYHSELNMSSLELGDSALYFCASSLYRRGPYEQYFGPGTRLTVT.

This clonotype has a single count. The chain carries TRBV12-3 or TRBV12-4 and TRBJ1-5; 10 bases agree with TRBD1. The length of the CDR3 is 15 residues. Unmatched junction bases numbered 6, after V lost 5 bases and J lost 5 bases. CDR3 protein: CASSLWDRGDQPQHF. The CDR3 nucleotides are TGTGCCAGCAGTCTCTGGGACAGGGGAGATCAGCCCCAGCATTTT.

The chain combines TRBV19 with TRBJ2-1; D remains ambiguous. Trimming stripped 1 base from V and 0 bases from J, with 10 bases between. The CDR3 has 16 amino acids. Germline-derived CDR1 and CDR2 are LNHDA and SQIVND (reference sequence). The CDR3 region is CASSIVGGDSYNEQFF. CDR3 nucleotide sequence: TGTGCCAGTAGTATAGTGGGCGGTGACTCCTACAATGAGCAGTTCTTC.

The chain joins TRBV7-9 to TRBJ1-5; D is perhaps TRBD1 (6 bases). CDR3 length equals 12 residues. Germline V gene sequence: CDR1 SEHNR, CDR2 FQNEAQ (reference sequence). V lost 4 bases to trimming and J lost 6 bases, with 7 bases between them. CDR3 bases: TGTGCCAGCAGCTCAGGGGTTCAGCCCCAGCATTTT. Its protein is CASSSGVQPQHF.

This clonotype has just one count. J is TRBJ2-2 and V is TRBV2; 10 nucleotides match TRBD1. With 11 bases clipped from V and 5 bases from J, the junction kept 11 bases outside the gene matches. This CDR3 is built from 15 residues. Germline CDR1 is SNHLY and CDR2 is FYNNEI. The CDR3 spells CAGRPGTGVTGELFF. The CDR3, as DNA: TGTGCCGGCCGTCCCGGGACAGGGGTGACCGGGGAGCTGTTTTTT.

J is TRBJ1-2 and V is TRBV10-3; 10 nucleotides line up with TRBD1. V lost 6 bases and J lost 3; bases outside the gene matches: 1. The CDR3 has 13 amino acids. Germline V CDR1 and CDR2: ENHRY, SYGVKD. DNA for the CDR3: TGTGCCATCAGGGGGACAGGGGACTATGGCTACACCTTC. It is translated as CAIRGTGDYGYTF.

V gene TRBV20-1 combines with J gene TRBJ1-2, with 7 bases lining up with TRBD1. CDR3 length: 17 amino acids. CDR1 is DFQATT and CDR2 is SNEGSKA in the germline V gene (reference sequence). The ends lost 6 bases at V and 7 bases at J; junction bases unmatched: 23. Here the CDR3 reads CSAPGTEGVAVLFGYTF. In DNA form, the CDR3 reads TGCAGTGCCCCCGGGACAGAAGGCGTGGCGGTCTTGTTTGGCTACACCTTC.